This T cell receptor (beta chain) was obtained from a study of blood T cells in healthy people across ages. General study points: Significant beta diversity loss was already apparent by age around 40, declining roughly linearly.

The second PCR ran about 6 to 11 cycles with a sample-barcoded 5' primer and J-beta primers. A 12-random-nucleotide template-switch adaptor tagged each cDNA molecule. TCRdb re-analysed the 5' RACE reads in MiXCR, keeping a single row per CDR3 protein. The sample holds fewer than 750,000 distinct CDR3 sequences, roughly 48% seen once. On this clonotype itself: Its specificity is not known.

In germline, CDR1 is LGHNA, CDR2 YSLEER. V shed 0 bases and J shed 10 bases, with 9 bases lying between them. This CDR3 has 12 residues. The donors, aged roughly 6 to 95, were healthy Caucasians from Russia. At least 6 million PBMCs were isolated per sample. The specimen sequenced was blood. The rearrangement uses TRBV4-3 and TRBJ1-2, with D hard to call. The source is a man older than 75 in good health. The CDR3 DNA follows: TGCGCCAGCAGCCAAGATGGGTGGGTCTACACCTTC. It translates to CASSQDGWVYTF.